Each of the 29 T cell receptor beta chains below was sequenced from the same sample in a study of T cell repertoires in cytomegalovirus infection. One entry per CDR3 protein, called by TCRdb with MiXCR from the reads. The data contain a few hundred thousand distinct CDR3 sequences, approximately 22% of them singletons. The sequenced sample consisted of CD8+ T cells from PBMCs. The receptors stem from a human donor in good health (CMV status not recorded). Some clones in this sample may be carry-over from other donors' samples.

This chain links TRBV2 with TRBJ2-1, with 8 bases matching TRBD2. This CDR3 contains 19 residues. The trim removed 7 bases at V and 1 base at J, leaving 18 bases unmatched. Germline-derived CDR1 and CDR2 are SNHLY and FYNNEI. The DNA for the CDR3 is TGTGCCAGCATTGGGGTGGCGGGGGGCTCTTTGGGTTCCTACAATGAGCAGTTCTTC. This codes for CASIGVAGGSLGSYNEQFF. The full variable domain, with the rest looked up from reference TRBV2 and TRBJ2-1, is EPEVTQTPSHQVTQMGQEVILRCVPISNHLYFYWYRQILGQKVEFLVSFYNNEISEKSEIFDDQFSVERPDGSNFTLKIRSTKLEDSAMYFCASIGVAGGSLGSYNEQFFGPGTRLTVL.

The genes are TRBV29-1 and TRBJ1-2, with TRBD1 matching over 7 bases. Per the germline V gene, CDR1 is SQVTM and CDR2 is ANQGSEA. Trimming cost V 3 bases and J 5 bases; bases outside gene matches: 18. The CDR3 is 17 residues long. CDR3 sequence: CSVDTAETGDDAYGYTF. CDR3 nucleotides: TGCAGCGTTGACACCGCCGAAACAGGGGACGACGCTTATGGCTACACCTTC.

This clonotype appeared many times. The rearrangement joins TRBV7-2 to TRBJ1-1, with 8 bases identical to TRBD1. CDR3 length: 14 residues. V shed 5 bases and J 3 bases; nucleotides not matched to a gene: 5. Germline V CDR1 and CDR2: SGHTA, FQGNSA. As DNA, the CDR3 is TGTGCCAGCAGCATCGCGACAGGGGACACTGAAGCTTTCTTT. Its protein is CASSIATGDTEAFF.

The chain employs TRBV10-3 and TRBJ2-7; 7 nucleotides agree with TRBD1. This CDR3 comprises 11 residues. Trimming at V came to 11 bases and at J to 3 bases, leaving 4 bases not matched to a gene. Germline CDR1 ENHRY, CDR2 SYGVKD. The CDR3 region has the DNA TGTGCCGTCGGGGACAGCTACGAGCAGTACTTC. It encodes CAVGDSYEQYF.

The chain combines TRBV29-1 with TRBJ1-2; a possible D gene is TRBD1 (5 bases). CDR1 is SQVTM, CDR2 ANQGSEA, per germline. The CDR3 is 12 amino acids. Trimming pared 7 bases from V and 0 bases from J, leaving 9 bases between. The CDR3 protein is CSAPTANYGYTF. CDR3 sequence (DNA): TGCAGCGCCCCGACAGCTAACTATGGCTACACCTTC. Full variable domain (rest looked up from reference TRBV29-1 and TRBJ1-2): SAVISQKPSRDICQRGTSLTIQCQVDSQVTMMFWYRQQPGQSLTLIATANQGSEATYESGFVIDKFPISRPNLTFSTLTVSNMSPEDSSIYLCSAPTANYGYTFGSGTRLTVV.

The sample holds many counts of this clonotype. V is TRBV3-1 and J is TRBJ2-2; a weak D match, TRBD1 (5 bases). The CDR3 runs to 17 residues. Germline V CDR1 and CDR2: LGHDT, YNNKEL (reference sequence). Trimming stripped 0 bases from V and 5 bases from J, with 16 bases between. The CDR3 is CASSQDSGPMGTGELFF. Written as DNA, the CDR3 is TGTGCCAGCAGCCAAGATTCAGGGCCCATGGGGACCGGGGAGCTGTTTTTT.

This clonotype was observed a handful of times. This sequence joins TRBV29-1 and TRBJ2-5; D is unresolved. V was shortened by 2 bases and J by 5 bases, with 3 bases between the two germline ends. This CDR3 is 10 amino acids long. Germline V CDR1 and CDR2: SQVTM, ANQGSEA. The CDR3 loop reads CSVESETQYF. The CDR3 DNA is TGCAGCGTTGAATCTGAGACCCAGTACTTC.

The rearrangement uses TRBV10-3 and TRBJ2-3; D not certain. CDR1 and CDR2 from the germline V gene are ENHRY and SYGVKD. Trimming took 6 bases from V and 4 from J, leaving 14 bases between them. This CDR3 comprises 14 residues. DNA of the CDR3: TGTGCCATCAGCACCGCCCTCGAGGCAGATACGCAGTATTTT. Protein sequence: CAISTALEADTQYF.

The chain couples TRBV2 to TRBJ2-7; D is undetermined. V was trimmed by 1 base and J by 5 bases, leaving 9 bases between them. The CDR3 is made up of 13 amino acids. The V gene's germline CDR1 is SNHLY and CDR2 FYNNEI. Here the CDR3 reads CASSEVGVDEQYF. The CDR3 DNA follows: TGTGCCAGCAGTGAAGTTGGTGTCGACGAGCAGTACTTC.

This clonotype was seen repeatedly, ten times or more. The V and J genes are TRBV7-8 and TRBJ2-7; the D gene is possibly TRBD1 (6 bases). V was clipped by 6 bases and J by 2 bases, with 17 bases between them. The germline V gene has CDR1 SGHVS and CDR2 FQNEAQ. The CDR3 totals 15 residues. CDR3 protein: CASRLTGTPAYEQYF. The CDR3 coding sequence is TGTGCCAGCAGATTAACGGGGACACCAGCCTACGAGCAGTACTTC.

This clonotype was observed a handful of times. This sequence joins TRBV2 and TRBJ2-2; 9 bases line up with TRBD1. The germline V gene encodes CDR1 SNHLY and CDR2 FYNNEI. This CDR3 comprises 14 residues. V shed 10 bases and J 3 bases; nucleotides not matched to a gene: 6. CDR3 residues: CATPRTGDTGELFF. CDR3 nucleotides: TGTGCCACCCCAAGGACAGGGGACACCGGGGAGCTGTTTTTT.

Concerning this clonotype: This may come from a read error, since a much larger clone is one base off. This chain joins TRBV10-3 and TRBJ2-7; the match to TRBD2 covers 10 bases. Per germline, CDR1 ENHRY and CDR2 SYGVKD. This CDR3 has 19 residues. J gave up 0 bases and V 10 bases, and 21 bases lay outside the gene matches. CDR3 in amino acids: CATMGDSSSGGLSSYEQYF. The CDR3 region has the DNA TGTGCCACCATGGGGGACAGTAGTAGCGGGGGGCTTAGCTCCTACGAGCAGTACTTC.

This clonotype has at least ten counts. The V and J genes are TRBV7-2 and TRBJ1-2, with TRBD1 identical over 10 bases. Germline loops: CDR1 SGHTA, CDR2 FQGNSA. CDR3 length equals 14 residues. The ends lost 1 base at V and 4 bases at J; junction bases unmatched: 0. The CDR3 DNA reads TGTGCCAGCAGCTTAGGACAGGGGGCCTATGGCTACACCTTC. Translating gives CASSLGQGAYGYTF. The complete variable domain, with remaining parts taken from reference TRBV7-2 and TRBJ1-2, reads GAGVSQSPSNKVTEKGKDVELRCDPISGHTALYWYRQSLGQGLEFLIYFQGNSAPDKSGLPSDRFSAERTGGSVSTLTIQRTQQEDSAVYLCASSLGQGAYGYTFGSGTRLTVV.

V usage is TRBV28 and J usage is TRBJ1-5; TRBD1 aligns across 11 bases. The CDR3 runs to 15 residues. Germline V gene lookup returns CDR1 MDHEN and CDR2 SYDVKM. J lost 5 bases, V lost 4 bases, and 4 bases had no gene match. The CDR3 loop reads CASSSRTGGHQPQHF. For the CDR3, the DNA is TGTGCCAGCAGTTCCCGGACAGGGGGCCATCAGCCCCAGCATTTT.

Of note for this clonotype: A read error is possible here, since a much larger clone lies one base away. The gene calls are TRBV27 and TRBJ2-7; D uncertain. The CDR3 is 11 amino acids. Germline values: CDR1 MNHEY, CDR2 SMNVEV (reference sequence). The CDR3 DNA follows: TGTGTCAGCAGGTTAGGCTACGAGCAGTACTTC. This sequence encodes CVSRLGYEQYF.

This clonotype was seen more than once but under ten times. The chain has TRBV12-3 or TRBV12-4 and TRBJ2-2; perhaps D is TRBD1 or TRBD2 (5 bases each). The CDR3 has 15 residues. Trimming removed 5 bases at V and 3 bases at J, with 13 bases between. CDR3 loop: CASSTLPGHTGELFF. CDR3 sequence (DNA): TGTGCCAGCAGTACACTCCCGGGACACACCGGGGAGCTGTTTTTT.

The J gene is TRBJ2-2, the V gene TRBV24-1; TRBD1 is a possible D gene (5 bases). This CDR3 has 13 amino acids. V was shortened by 7 bases and J by 4 bases, with 9 bases between the two germline ends. The germline gives CDR1 KGHDR, CDR2 SFDVKD. The CDR3 is CATRIGVTGELFF. The CDR3 region has the DNA TGTGCCACCAGGATAGGGGTCACCGGGGAGCTGTTTTTT.

There are a few counts of this clonotype. The V call is TRBV20-1, the J call TRBJ2-5; either TRBD1 or TRBD2 may fit D (5 bases each). The CDR3 sequence is 16 residues long. Germline V gene sequence: CDR1 DFQATT, CDR2 SNEGSKA (reference sequence). Trimming left V 6 bases short and J 2 bases short, with 22 bases between. CDR3: CSATYGSGRGQETQYF. CDR3 nucleotides: TGCAGTGCGACCTATGGATCAGGGAGAGGACAAGAGACCCAGTACTTC.

The CDR3 coding sequence is TGCAGTGCCAAAGTCAGCTCGGGGACCGGGGAGCTGTTTTTT. The encoded protein is CSAKVSSGTGELFF. V and J are TRBV20-1 and TRBJ2-2; weak D call: TRBD2 (5 bases). The CDR3 runs 14 residues. With 6 bases removed from V and 5 bases from J, the gap between germline ends came to 16 bases. CDR1 and CDR2 (germline): DFQATT, SNEGSKA (reference sequence).

This clonotype was recorded a few times. The chain is built from TRBV19 and TRBJ1-5, with a weak D call TRBD1 (5 bases). Germline CDR1 reads LNHDA; CDR2 reads SQIVND (reference sequence). The CDR3 has 19 amino acids. V lost 4 bases and J 0 bases, leaving 22 bases between the germline ends. Here the CDR3 reads CASSTGTVKNTYSNQPQHF. DNA for the CDR3: TGTGCCAGTAGTACCGGGACGGTGAAGAATACTTATAGCAATCAGCCCCAGCATTTT.

This clonotype was seen a few times. CDR3 region: CASSFMRLEQFF. In nucleotides, the CDR3 is TGTGCCAGCAGTTTCATGCGGCTTGAGCAGTTCTTC. The chain couples TRBV28 to TRBJ2-1; D is undetermined. The CDR3 totals 12 residues. From germline, CDR1 is MDHEN and CDR2 SYDVKM. The ends were cut back, 3 bases at V and 9 bases at J, with 9 bases in the middle. The variable domain in full, with the rest retrieved from reference TRBV28 and TRBJ2-1, is DVKVTQSSRYLVKRTGEKVFLECVQDMDHENMFWYRQDPGLGLRLIYFSYDVKMKEKGDIPEGYSVSREKKERFSLILESASTNQTSMYLCASSFMRLEQFFGPGTRLTVL.

This clonotype appeared many times. J is TRBJ2-5 and V is TRBV7-9; the D gene is possibly TRBD1 (7 bases). The CDR3 totals 14 residues. Germline CDR1 reads SEHNR; CDR2 reads FQNEAQ (reference sequence). V shed 9 bases and J shed 2 bases, with 16 bases lying between them. CDR3 in amino acids: CASGGQGEQETQYF. The CDR3 DNA reads TGTGCCAGTGGAGGGCAGGGGGAGCAAGAGACCCAGTACTTC.

Ten or more counts support this clonotype. The chain combines TRBV7-2 with TRBJ2-7, with 8 bases identical to TRBD1. CDR3 length: 15 residues. CDR1 and CDR2 from the germline V gene are SGHTA and FQGNSA. V trimming: 2 bases; J trimming: 4 bases; junction bases outside the gene matches: 7. The CDR3: CASSLYGQGAYEQYF. In DNA, the CDR3 is TGTGCCAGCAGCTTATATGGACAGGGTGCTTACGAGCAGTACTTC.

Notes on this clonotype: Just one base apart from a much larger clone, this may be a read error. The chain couples TRBV7-4 to TRBJ2-1; D is unclear. The CDR3 has 13 residues. Trimming cost V 6 bases and J 10 bases, with 16 bases left between them. Germline assignment: CDR1 SGHVT and CDR2 SQSDAQ. DNA of the CDR3: TGTGCCAGCAGTGACGAGTCCTGGTCAGAGCAGTTCTTC. Translation gives CASSDESWSEQFF.

A few counts support this clonotype. The chain carries TRBV10-3 and TRBJ2-3; a possible D gene is TRBD2 (5 bases). CDR1 is ENHRY, CDR2 SYGVKD, per germline. This CDR3 is 15 amino acids long. V was trimmed by 6 bases and J by 0 bases, leaving 13 bases between them. CDR3 bases: TGTGCCATCAGCGACCCCCGGGGTAGCACAGATACGCAGTATTTT. Translating it yields CAISDPRGSTDTQYF.

V usage is TRBV7-9 and J usage is TRBJ2-7; TRBD2 might be the D (6 bases). The length of the CDR3 is 14 residues. Trimming took off 1 base at V and 2 bases at J, with 9 bases between the two ends. From germline, CDR1 is SEHNR and CDR2 FQNEAQ (reference sequence). Here the CDR3 DNA reads TGTGCCAGCAGCTTAGTGGCGGGACCCTACGAGCAGTACTTC. Protein product: CASSLVAGPYEQYF. The variable domain in full, with the rest retrieved from reference TRBV7-9 and TRBJ2-7, is DTGVSQNPRHKITKRGQNVTFRCDPISEHNRLYWYRQTLGQGPEFLTYFQNEAQLEKSRLLSDRFSAERPKGSFSTLEIQRTEQGDSAMYLCASSLVAGPYEQYFGPGTRLTVT.

This clonotype has at least ten counts. The chain carries TRBV12-3 or TRBV12-4 and TRBJ2-1; no reliable D call. CDR3 length: 11 amino acids. Trimming took 1 base from V and 9 from J, leaving 4 bases between them. CDR3 loop: CASSLGLEQFF. CDR3 nucleotides: TGTGCCAGCAGTTTAGGACTTGAGCAGTTCTTC.

This chain links TRBV15 with TRBJ2-1; D not certain. Germline V CDR1 and CDR2: LNHNV, YYDKDF (reference sequence). The length of the CDR3 is 13 residues. V lost 0 bases to trimming and J lost 5 bases, with 5 bases between them. Here the CDR3 DNA reads TGTGCCACCAGCAGAGACCGTAACAATGAGCAGTTCTTC. Amino acids: CATSRDRNNEQFF.

This sequence joins TRBV15 and TRBJ2-3, with D unresolved. V shed 4 bases and J shed 2 bases, with 10 bases lying between them. The germline gives CDR1 LNHNV, CDR2 YYDKDF (reference sequence). The CDR3 runs 14 residues. The CDR3 nucleotides read TGTGCCACCAGCATCGGGTATGACACAGATACGCAGTATTTT. It translates to CATSIGYDTDTQYF.